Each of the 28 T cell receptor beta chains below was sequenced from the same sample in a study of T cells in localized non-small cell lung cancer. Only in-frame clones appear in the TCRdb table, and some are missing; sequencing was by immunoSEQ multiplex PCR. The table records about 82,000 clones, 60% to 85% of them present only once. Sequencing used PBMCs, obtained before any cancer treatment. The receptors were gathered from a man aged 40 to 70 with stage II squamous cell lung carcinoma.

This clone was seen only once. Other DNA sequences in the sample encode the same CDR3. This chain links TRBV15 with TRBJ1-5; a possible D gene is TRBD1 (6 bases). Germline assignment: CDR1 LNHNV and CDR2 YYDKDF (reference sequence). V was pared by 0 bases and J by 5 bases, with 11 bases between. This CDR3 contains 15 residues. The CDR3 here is CATSRDSQGHQPQHF. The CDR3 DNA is TGTGCCACCAGCAGAGATAGCCAGGGGCATCAGCCCCAGCATTTT.

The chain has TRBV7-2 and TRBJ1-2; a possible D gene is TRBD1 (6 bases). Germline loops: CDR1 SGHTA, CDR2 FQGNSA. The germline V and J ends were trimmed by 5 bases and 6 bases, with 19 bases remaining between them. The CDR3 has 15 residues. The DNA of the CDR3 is TGTGCCAGCAGCACCATTACTGCGGCAGGGGATGGCTACACCTTC. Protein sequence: CASSTITAAGDGYTF.

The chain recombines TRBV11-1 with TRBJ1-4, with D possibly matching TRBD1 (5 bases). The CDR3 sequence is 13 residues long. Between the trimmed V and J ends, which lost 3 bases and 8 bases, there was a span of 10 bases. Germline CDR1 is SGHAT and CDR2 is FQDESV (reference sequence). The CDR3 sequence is CASSFSQGEKLFF. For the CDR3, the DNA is TGTGCCAGCAGCTTCAGCCAGGGCGAAAAACTGTTTTTT.

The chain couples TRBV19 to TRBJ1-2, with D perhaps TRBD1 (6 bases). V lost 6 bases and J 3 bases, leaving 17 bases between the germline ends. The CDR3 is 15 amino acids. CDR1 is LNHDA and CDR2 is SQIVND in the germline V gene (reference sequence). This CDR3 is CASSFNRAGDYGYTF. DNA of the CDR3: TGTGCCAGTAGCTTTAACAGGGCGGGAGACTATGGCTACACCTTC.

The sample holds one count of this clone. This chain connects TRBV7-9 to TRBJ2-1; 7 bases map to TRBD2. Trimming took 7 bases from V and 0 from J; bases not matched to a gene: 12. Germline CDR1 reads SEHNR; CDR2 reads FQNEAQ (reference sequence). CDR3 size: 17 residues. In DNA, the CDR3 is TGTGCCAGCACGATCCCTACTAGCGAGAGCTCCTACAATGAGCAGTTCTTC. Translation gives CASTIPTSESSYNEQFF.

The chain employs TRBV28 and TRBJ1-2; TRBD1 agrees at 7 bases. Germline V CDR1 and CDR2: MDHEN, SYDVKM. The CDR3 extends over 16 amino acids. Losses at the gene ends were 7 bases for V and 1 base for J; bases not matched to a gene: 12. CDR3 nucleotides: TGTGCCAGCACCCTCCCCGCCAACAGGGGTAACTATGGCTACACCTTC. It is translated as CASTLPANRGNYGYTF.

Written as DNA, the CDR3 is TGTGCCAGCAGCCCCGGTCAAAGTCGAGGTGAGCAGTTCTTC. Protein product: CASSPGQSRGEQFF. The V gene is TRBV7-2, the J gene TRBJ2-1; D is unclear. Trimming shortened V by 5 bases and J by 9 bases, and 17 bases separated the two germline ends. Germline CDR1 is SGHTA and CDR2 is FQGNSA. This CDR3 has 14 residues.

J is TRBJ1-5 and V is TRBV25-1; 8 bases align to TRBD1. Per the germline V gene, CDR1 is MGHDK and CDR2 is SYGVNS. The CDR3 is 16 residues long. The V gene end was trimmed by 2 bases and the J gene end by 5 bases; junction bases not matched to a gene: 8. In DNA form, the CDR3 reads TGTGCCAGCAGTGAAAATTTGACAGGGGATTATCAGCCCCAGCATTTT. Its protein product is CASSENLTGDYQPQHF.

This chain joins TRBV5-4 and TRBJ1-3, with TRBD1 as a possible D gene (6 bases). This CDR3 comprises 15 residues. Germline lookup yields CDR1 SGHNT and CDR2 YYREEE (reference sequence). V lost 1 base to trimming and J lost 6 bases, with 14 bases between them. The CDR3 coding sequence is TGTGCCAGCAGCTTGCTGGGGGCTAGTAAAAACACCATATATTTT. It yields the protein CASSLLGASKNTIYF.

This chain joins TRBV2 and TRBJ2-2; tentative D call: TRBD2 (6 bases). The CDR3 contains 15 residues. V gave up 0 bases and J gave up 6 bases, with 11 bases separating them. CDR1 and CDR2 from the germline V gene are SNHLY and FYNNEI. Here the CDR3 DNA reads TGTGCCAGCAGTGAAGCGAGCCGGAGGGCCGGGGAGCTGTTTTTT. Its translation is CASSEASRRAGELFF. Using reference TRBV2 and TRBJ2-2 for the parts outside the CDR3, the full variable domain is EPEVTQTPSHQVTQMGQEVILRCVPISNHLYFYWYRQILGQKVEFLVSFYNNEISEKSEIFDDQFSVERPDGSNFTLKIRSTKLEDSAMYFCASSEASRRAGELFFGEGSRLTVL.

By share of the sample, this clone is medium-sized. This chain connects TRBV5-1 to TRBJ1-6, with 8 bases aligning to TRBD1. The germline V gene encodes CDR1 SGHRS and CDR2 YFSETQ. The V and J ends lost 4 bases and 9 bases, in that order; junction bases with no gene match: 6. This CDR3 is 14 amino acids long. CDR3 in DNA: TGCGCCAGCAGCATAGGACAGGGCACTTCACCCCTCCACTTT. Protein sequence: CASSIGQGTSPLHF.

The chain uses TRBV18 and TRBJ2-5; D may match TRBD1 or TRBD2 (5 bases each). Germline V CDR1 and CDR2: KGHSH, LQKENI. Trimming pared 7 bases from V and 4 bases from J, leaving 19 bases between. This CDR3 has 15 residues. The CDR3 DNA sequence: TGTGCCAGCTTTGAGTGGGACCAAACCAGAGAGACCCAGTACTTC. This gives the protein CASFEWDQTRETQYF.

CDR3 sequence: CASSTRQGRTEETQYF. DNA for the CDR3: TGCGCCAGCAGCACTCGACAGGGGAGGACGGAGGAGACCCAGTACTTC. The V and J genes are TRBV5-1 and TRBJ2-5; 8 bases are a match to TRBD1. This CDR3 spans 16 amino acids. Germline values: CDR1 SGHRS, CDR2 YFSETQ. The junction had 13 bases not matched to a gene; V was cut back by 4 bases and J by 5 bases.

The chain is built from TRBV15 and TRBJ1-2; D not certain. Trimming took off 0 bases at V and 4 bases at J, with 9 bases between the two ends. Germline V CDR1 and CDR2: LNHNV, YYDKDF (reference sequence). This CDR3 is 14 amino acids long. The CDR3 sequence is CATSREKGPYGYTF. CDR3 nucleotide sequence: TGTGCCACCAGCAGAGAAAAAGGGCCCTATGGCTACACCTTC. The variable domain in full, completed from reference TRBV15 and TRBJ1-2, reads DAMVIQNPRYQVTQFGKPVTLSCSQTLNHNVMYWYQQKSSQAPKLLFHYYDKDFNNEADTPDNFQSRRPNTSFCFLDIRSPGLGDTAMYLCATSREKGPYGYTFGSGTRLTVV.

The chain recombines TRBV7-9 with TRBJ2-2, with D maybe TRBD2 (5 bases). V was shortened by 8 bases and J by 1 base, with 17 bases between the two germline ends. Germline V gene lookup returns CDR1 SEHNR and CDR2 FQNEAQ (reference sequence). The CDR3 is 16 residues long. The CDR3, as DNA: TGTGCCAGCGTATCCTCGGGAAGGGTGAACACCGGGGAGCTGTTTTTT. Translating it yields CASVSSGRVNTGELFF.

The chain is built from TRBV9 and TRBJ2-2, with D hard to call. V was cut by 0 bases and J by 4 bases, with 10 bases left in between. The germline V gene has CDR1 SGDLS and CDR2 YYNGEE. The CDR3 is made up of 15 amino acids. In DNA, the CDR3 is TGTGCCAGCAGCGTAGGAGGAATACTCACCGGGGAGCTGTTTTTT. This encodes CASSVGGILTGELFF.

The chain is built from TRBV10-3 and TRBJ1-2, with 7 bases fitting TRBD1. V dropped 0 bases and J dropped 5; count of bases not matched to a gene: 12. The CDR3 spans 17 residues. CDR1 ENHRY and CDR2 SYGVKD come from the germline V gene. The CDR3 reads CAISESTDRPLGYGYTF. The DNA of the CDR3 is TGTGCCATCAGTGAGTCAACGGACAGGCCGTTAGGGTATGGCTACACCTTC.

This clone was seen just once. CDR3 in DNA: TGTGCCACCAGCAGAAGGACAGGGGGCAGAGAGACCCAGTACTTC. Translating it yields CATSRRTGGRETQYF. The chain is built from TRBV15 and TRBJ2-5; 11 bases are a match to TRBD1. This CDR3 region has 15 residues. CDR1 and CDR2 (germline): LNHNV, YYDKDF (reference sequence). Trimming removed 2 bases from V and 4 bases from J; junction bases left unmatched: 3.

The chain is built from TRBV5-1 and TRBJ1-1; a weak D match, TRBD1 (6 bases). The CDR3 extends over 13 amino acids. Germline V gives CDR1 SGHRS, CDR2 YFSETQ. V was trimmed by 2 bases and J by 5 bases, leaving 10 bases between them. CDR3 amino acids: CASSLQGKTEAFF. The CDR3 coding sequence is TGCGCCAGCAGCTTACAGGGTAAAACTGAAGCTTTCTTT. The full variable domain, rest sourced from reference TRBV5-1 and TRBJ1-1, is KAGVTQTPRYLIKTRGQQVTLSCSPISGHRSVSWYQQTPGQGLQFLFEYFSETQRNKGNFPGRFSGRQFSNSRSEMNVSTLELGDSALYLCASSLQGKTEAFFGQGTRLTVV.

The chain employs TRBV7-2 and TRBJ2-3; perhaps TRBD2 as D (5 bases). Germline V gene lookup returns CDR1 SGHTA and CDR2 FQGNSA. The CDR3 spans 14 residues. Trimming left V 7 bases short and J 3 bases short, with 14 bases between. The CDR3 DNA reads TGTGCCAGCAAGGCGGGCAAAATTACAGATACGCAGTATTTT. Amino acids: CASKAGKITDTQYF.

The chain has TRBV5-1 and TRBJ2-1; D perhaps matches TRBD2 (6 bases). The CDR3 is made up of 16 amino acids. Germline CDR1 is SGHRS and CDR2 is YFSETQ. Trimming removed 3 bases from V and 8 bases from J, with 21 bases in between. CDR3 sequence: CASSSNPGLLSDEQFF. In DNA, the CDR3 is TGCGCCAGCAGCTCAAACCCGGGACTTCTAAGCGATGAGCAGTTCTTC.

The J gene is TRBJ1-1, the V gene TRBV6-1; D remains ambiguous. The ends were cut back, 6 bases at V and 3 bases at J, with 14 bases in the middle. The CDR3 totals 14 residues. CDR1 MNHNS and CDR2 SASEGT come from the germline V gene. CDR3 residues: CASSSSRSHTEAFF. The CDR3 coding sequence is TGTGCCAGCAGCAGTAGCCGGAGCCACACTGAAGCTTTCTTT.

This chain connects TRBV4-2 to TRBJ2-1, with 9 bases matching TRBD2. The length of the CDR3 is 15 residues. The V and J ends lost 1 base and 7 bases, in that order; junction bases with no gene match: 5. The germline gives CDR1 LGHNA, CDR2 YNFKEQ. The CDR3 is CASSQASGGFNEQFF. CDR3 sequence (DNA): TGTGCCAGCAGCCAAGCGAGCGGGGGGTTTAATGAGCAGTTCTTC.

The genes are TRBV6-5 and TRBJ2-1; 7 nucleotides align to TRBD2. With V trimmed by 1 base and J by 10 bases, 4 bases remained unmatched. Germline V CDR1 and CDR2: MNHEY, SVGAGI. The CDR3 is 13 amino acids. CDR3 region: CASSYFGGGEQFF. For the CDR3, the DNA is TGTGCCAGCAGTTACTTCGGGGGAGGGGAGCAGTTCTTC.

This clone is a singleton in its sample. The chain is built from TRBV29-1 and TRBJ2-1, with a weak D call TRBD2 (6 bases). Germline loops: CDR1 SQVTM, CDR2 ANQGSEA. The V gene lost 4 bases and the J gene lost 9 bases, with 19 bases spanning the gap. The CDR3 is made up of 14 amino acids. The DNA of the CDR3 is TGCAGCGTTGCTAGGGCGGGGATTGGGGGTGAGCAGTTCTTC. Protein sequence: CSVARAGIGGEQFF.

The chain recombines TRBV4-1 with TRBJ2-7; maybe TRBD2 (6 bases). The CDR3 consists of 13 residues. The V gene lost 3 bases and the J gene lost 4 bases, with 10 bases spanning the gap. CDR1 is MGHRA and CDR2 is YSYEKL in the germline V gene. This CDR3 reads CASSHGGEYEQYF. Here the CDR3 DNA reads TGCGCCAGCAGCCACGGGGGTGAATACGAGCAGTACTTC.

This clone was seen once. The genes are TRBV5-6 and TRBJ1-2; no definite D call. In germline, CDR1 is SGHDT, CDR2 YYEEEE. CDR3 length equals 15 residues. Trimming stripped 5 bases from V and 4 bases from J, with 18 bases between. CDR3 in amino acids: CASSGRGESIYGYTF. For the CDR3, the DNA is TGTGCCAGCAGTGGGCGCGGGGAATCGATCTATGGCTACACCTTC.

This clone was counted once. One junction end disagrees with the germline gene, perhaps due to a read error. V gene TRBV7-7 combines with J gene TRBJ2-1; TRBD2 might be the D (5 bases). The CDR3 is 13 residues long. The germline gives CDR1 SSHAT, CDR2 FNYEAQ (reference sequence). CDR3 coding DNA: TGTGCTAGCAGCTTAGCGTTATGGGATGAGCAGTTCTTC. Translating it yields CASSLALWDEQFF.